Listed below are T cell receptor beta chains from one sample, sequenced in a study of blood T cells in healthy people across ages. TCRdb re-derived calls from the 5' RACE reads in MiXCR, one entry per CDR3 protein. The profile shows roughly 1,300,000 distinct CDR3 sequences, roughly 59% of them singletons. Source material: blood. These receptors all stem from a man aged 18 to 29 in good health. Both conserved end residues are part of each CDR3. The D gene is left open where the match is weak. Clone size is given for some rows only: seen once, a few or many times, or a class if the clone is expanded.

abundance: NA
j_gene: TRBJ2-1
d_gene: NA
v_gene: TRBV3-1
CDR3aa: CASTPGLARNEQFF
CDR3nt: TGTGCCAGCACCCCGGGGCTAGCGCGCAATGAGCAGTTCTTC

abundance: NA
j_gene: TRBJ2-3
d_gene: NA
v_gene: TRBV6-2/TRBV6-3
CDR3aa: CASSYPLDRAGDTQYF
CDR3nt: TGTGCCAGCAGTTACCCTCTCGACAGGGCGGGGGATACGCAGTATTTT

abundance: NA
j_gene: TRBJ1-2
d_gene: NA
v_gene: TRBV6-1
CDR3aa: CASSEGGKTNYGYTF
CDR3nt: TGTGCCAGCAGTGAAGGAGGAAAGACTAACTATGGCTACACCTTC

abundance: many
j_gene: TRBJ1-2
d_gene: NA
v_gene: TRBV20-1
CDR3aa: CSASRTGAYGYTF
CDR3nt: TGCAGTGCTAGTCGCACGGGTGCCTATGGCTACACCTTC

abundance: NA
j_gene: TRBJ1-1
d_gene: TRBD1
v_gene: TRBV2
CDR3aa: CASSTSRTGVGTEAFF
CDR3nt: TGTGCCAGCAGTACCTCTAGGACAGGGGTAGGGACTGAAGCTTTCTTT

abundance: NA
j_gene: TRBJ2-5
d_gene: NA
v_gene: TRBV28
CDR3aa: CASRLQGADHVQYF
CDR3nt: TGTGCCAGCAGATTACAGGGTGCAGACCACGTGCAGTACTTC

abundance: NA
j_gene: TRBJ2-2
d_gene: NA
v_gene: TRBV12-3/TRBV12-4
CDR3aa: CASSWRANTGELFF
CDR3nt: TGTGCCAGCAGTTGGCGGGCTAACACCGGGGAGCTGTTTTTT

abundance: NA
j_gene: TRBJ2-2
d_gene: NA
v_gene: TRBV5-1
CDR3aa: CASLDGVNTGELFF
CDR3nt: TGCGCCAGCTTGGACGGAGTTAACACCGGGGAGCTGTTTTTT

abundance: NA
j_gene: TRBJ1-4
d_gene: NA
v_gene: TRBV20-1
CDR3aa: CSARGTVRGEKLFF
CDR3nt: TGCAGTGCTAGAGGGACAGTACGAGGCGAAAAACTGTTTTTT

abundance: few
j_gene: TRBJ2-1
d_gene: TRBD1
v_gene: TRBV7-2
CDR3aa: CASSLNIGQDNEQFF
CDR3nt: TGTGCCAGCAGCCTCAATATAGGACAGGACAATGAGCAGTTCTTC

abundance: NA
j_gene: TRBJ2-7
d_gene: NA
v_gene: TRBV4-1
CDR3aa: CASSQDPFGRGMYEQYF
CDR3nt: TGCGCTAGCAGCCAAGATCCTTTTGGTCGGGGGATGTACGAGCAGTACTTC

abundance: few
j_gene: TRBJ2-4
d_gene: TRBD2
v_gene: TRBV7-2
CDR3aa: CASSGAPSGGAGKNIQYF
CDR3nt: TGTGCCAGCAGCGGCGCGCCTAGCGGGGGGGCCGGGAAAAACATTCAGTACTTC

abundance: NA
j_gene: TRBJ2-5
d_gene: TRBD2
v_gene: TRBV14
CDR3aa: CASSQGSGSGDEQYF
CDR3nt: TGTGCCAGCAGCCAAGGGAGCGGGAGTGGGGATGAGCAGTACTTC

abundance: NA
j_gene: TRBJ1-1
d_gene: TRBD1
v_gene: TRBV5-1
CDR3aa: CASSLADRENTEAFF
CDR3nt: TGCGCCAGCAGCTTGGCCGACAGGGAGAACACTGAAGCTTTCTTT

abundance: few
j_gene: TRBJ2-3
d_gene: NA
v_gene: TRBV27
CDR3aa: CASSLLETDTQYF
CDR3nt: TGTGCCAGCAGTTTACTGGAGACAGATACGCAGTATTTT

abundance: NA
j_gene: TRBJ1-4
d_gene: NA
v_gene: TRBV6-1
CDR3aa: CASSETMPNEKLFF
CDR3nt: TGTGCCAGCAGTGAAACTATGCCTAATGAAAAACTGTTTTTT

abundance: NA
j_gene: TRBJ2-1
d_gene: TRBD1
v_gene: TRBV20-1
CDR3aa: CSARDLFGRDRVNGEQFF
CDR3nt: TGCAGTGCTAGAGATCTCTTTGGCCGGGACAGGGTGAATGGTGAGCAGTTCTTC

abundance: NA
j_gene: TRBJ1-2
d_gene: NA
v_gene: TRBV7-9
CDR3aa: CASSHDRRSYGYTF
CDR3nt: TGTGCCAGCAGCCATGACAGGCGGAGCTATGGCTACACCTTC

abundance: few
j_gene: TRBJ1-1
d_gene: TRBD1
v_gene: TRBV5-1
CDR3aa: CASSLTGQVNTEAFF
CDR3nt: TGCGCCAGCAGTTTGACGGGACAGGTGAACACTGAAGCTTTCTTT

abundance: NA
j_gene: TRBJ1-6
d_gene: NA
v_gene: TRBV20-1
CDR3aa: CSARATNSPLHF
CDR3nt: TGCAGTGCTAGGGCTACTAATTCACCCCTCCACTTT

abundance: few
j_gene: TRBJ2-1
d_gene: TRBD2
v_gene: TRBV7-2
CDR3aa: CASSSTSGGVGKGNEQFF
CDR3nt: TGTGCCAGCAGCTCAACCTCGGGGGGGGTAGGGAAAGGGAATGAGCAGTTCTTC

abundance: NA
j_gene: TRBJ2-7
d_gene: NA
v_gene: TRBV20-1
CDR3aa: CSARDWGSGRVMEYF
CDR3nt: TGCAGTGCTAGAGATTGGGGGAGTGGCAGGGTGATGGAGTACTTC

abundance: NA
j_gene: TRBJ1-2
d_gene: TRBD1
v_gene: TRBV20-1
CDR3aa: CSYRGNEGDGYTF
CDR3nt: TGCAGTTACAGGGGGAATGAGGGAGATGGCTACACCTTC

abundance: NA
j_gene: TRBJ2-2
d_gene: TRBD1
v_gene: TRBV18
CDR3aa: CASSPPGQGSYGELFF
CDR3nt: TGTGCCAGCTCACCACCGGGACAGGGGTCATACGGGGAGCTGTTTTTT

abundance: NA
j_gene: TRBJ1-2
d_gene: NA
v_gene: TRBV3-1
CDR3aa: CASSQDLRGLGGYTF
CDR3nt: TGTGCCAGCAGCCAAGATCTTCGGGGGCTCGGGGGCTACACCTTC

abundance: once
j_gene: TRBJ2-6
d_gene: NA
v_gene: TRBV4-2
CDR3aa: CASSQVISGANVLTF
CDR3nt: TGTGCCAGCAGCCAAGTTATCTCTGGGGCCAACGTCCTGACTTTC

abundance: NA
j_gene: TRBJ2-5
d_gene: NA
v_gene: TRBV29-1
CDR3aa: CSVAAVDGQTQYF
CDR3nt: TGCAGCGTTGCTGCCGTGGACGGACAGACCCAGTACTTC

abundance: NA
j_gene: TRBJ2-3
d_gene: TRBD2
v_gene: TRBV15
CDR3aa: CATSGTSGGMSTDTQYF
CDR3nt: TGTGCCACCTCTGGGACTAGCGGGGGAATGAGCACAGATACGCAGTATTTT

abundance: few
j_gene: TRBJ2-1
d_gene: NA
v_gene: TRBV15
CDR3aa: CATSRETGVEQFF
CDR3nt: TGTGCCACCAGCAGAGAGACGGGGGTTGAGCAGTTCTTC

abundance: NA
j_gene: TRBJ1-6
d_gene: NA
v_gene: TRBV7-2
CDR3aa: CASTLPAPRNSPLHF
CDR3nt: TGTGCCAGCACCTTACCGGCCCCCAGGAATTCACCCCTCCACTTT

abundance: few
j_gene: TRBJ2-3
d_gene: TRBD2
v_gene: TRBV7-9
CDR3aa: CASSFTSGSTDTQYF
CDR3nt: TGTGCCAGCAGTTTTACTAGCGGCAGCACAGATACGCAGTATTTT

abundance: NA
j_gene: TRBJ2-7
d_gene: NA
v_gene: TRBV7-9
CDR3aa: CASSSDPYEQYF
CDR3nt: TGTGCCAGCAGCTCCGATCCGTACGAGCAGTACTTC

abundance: once
j_gene: TRBJ2-1
d_gene: TRBD2
v_gene: TRBV4-2
CDR3aa: CAGSQTSGTNEQFF
CDR3nt: TGTGCCGGCAGCCAGACGAGCGGGACGAATGAGCAGTTCTTC

abundance: NA
j_gene: TRBJ2-1
d_gene: NA
v_gene: TRBV5-5
CDR3aa: CASSRGAPFYNEQFF
CDR3nt: TGTGCCAGCAGCCGGGGCGCACCGTTCTACAATGAGCAGTTCTTC

abundance: NA
j_gene: TRBJ1-2
d_gene: NA
v_gene: TRBV7-2
CDR3aa: CASTLNLGLGNTF
CDR3nt: TGTGCCAGCACCCTTAATCTGGGGCTTGGCAACACCTTC

abundance: NA
j_gene: TRBJ2-1
d_gene: NA
v_gene: TRBV4-1
CDR3aa: CASSLGRGTFNEQFF
CDR3nt: TGCGCCAGCAGCCTTGGACGGGGGACTTTCAATGAGCAGTTCTTC

abundance: once
j_gene: TRBJ1-2
d_gene: TRBD1
v_gene: TRBV4-3
CDR3aa: CASSPGQGLPNYGYTF
CDR3nt: TGCGCCAGCAGCCCTGGACAGGGTTTGCCTAACTATGGCTACACCTTC

abundance: NA
j_gene: TRBJ2-3
d_gene: TRBD2
v_gene: TRBV5-1
CDR3aa: CASSAGLAGPAITDTQYF
CDR3nt: TGCGCCAGCAGCGCTGGACTAGCGGGACCTGCTATCACAGATACGCAGTATTTT

abundance: once
j_gene: TRBJ2-1
d_gene: TRBD1
v_gene: TRBV11-2
CDR3aa: CASSHNSRGRKNEQFF
CDR3nt: TGCGCCAGCAGCCACAACTCCAGGGGGCGAAAAAATGAGCAGTTCTTC

abundance: NA
j_gene: TRBJ1-1
d_gene: NA
v_gene: TRBV7-2
CDR3aa: CASEFSGTGNTEAFF
CDR3nt: TGTGCCAGCGAATTTTCCGGGACGGGGAACACTGAAGCTTTCTTT

abundance: NA
j_gene: TRBJ1-2
d_gene: TRBD1
v_gene: TRBV20-1
CDR3aa: CSARDEDGDRESDGYTF
CDR3nt: TGCAGTGCTAGAGATGAGGACGGGGACAGGGAGTCGGATGGCTACACCTTC

abundance: NA
j_gene: TRBJ2-3
d_gene: NA
v_gene: TRBV9
CDR3aa: CASSVGAGRGASDTQYF
CDR3nt: TGTGCCAGCAGCGTAGGAGCGGGCCGGGGGGCTTCAGATACGCAGTATTTT

abundance: NA
j_gene: TRBJ2-4
d_gene: TRBD2
v_gene: TRBV12-3/TRBV12-4
CDR3aa: CASSGTSGMRNIQYF
CDR3nt: TGTGCCAGCAGTGGGACTAGCGGGATGAGAAACATTCAGTACTTC

abundance: NA
j_gene: TRBJ1-4
d_gene: NA
v_gene: TRBV27
CDR3aa: CASSLSPPIFNEKLFF
CDR3nt: TGTGCCAGCAGTTTATCCCCGCCCATCTTCAATGAAAAACTGTTTTTT

abundance: NA
j_gene: TRBJ2-3
d_gene: TRBD1
v_gene: TRBV5-1
CDR3aa: CASSLEGQGITDTQYF
CDR3nt: TGCGCCAGCAGCCTGGAGGGACAGGGCATAACAGATACGCAGTATTTT

abundance: NA
j_gene: TRBJ1-4
d_gene: NA
v_gene: TRBV11-2
CDR3aa: CASSSPRGLGKLFF
CDR3nt: TGTGCCAGCAGCTCACCCCGGGGCCTGGGGAAACTGTTTTTT

abundance: NA
j_gene: TRBJ2-1
d_gene: TRBD2
v_gene: TRBV29-1
CDR3aa: CSVAGTSAQIYNEQFF
CDR3nt: TGCAGCGTTGCCGGGACTAGCGCGCAAATCTACAATGAGCAGTTCTTC

abundance: NA
j_gene: TRBJ2-3
d_gene: NA
v_gene: TRBV14
CDR3aa: CASSQPHPGTDTQYF
CDR3nt: TGTGCCAGCAGCCAACCTCACCCTGGCACAGATACGCAGTATTTT

abundance: NA
j_gene: TRBJ2-5
d_gene: TRBD2
v_gene: TRBV7-9
CDR3aa: CASSLDLAGVLETQYF
CDR3nt: TGTGCCAGCAGCTTAGACCTAGCGGGAGTCTTGGAGACCCAGTACTTC

abundance: NA
j_gene: TRBJ2-2
d_gene: NA
v_gene: TRBV4-2
CDR3aa: CASSQVKGPNTGELFF
CDR3nt: TGTGCCAGCAGCCAAGTCAAGGGACCGAACACCGGGGAGCTGTTTTTT

abundance: NA
j_gene: TRBJ2-5
d_gene: TRBD1
v_gene: TRBV5-1
CDR3aa: CASRWGTGEETQYF
CDR3nt: TGCGCCAGCAGATGGGGGACAGGAGAAGAGACCCAGTACTTC

abundance: NA
j_gene: TRBJ2-5
d_gene: TRBD1
v_gene: TRBV4-1
CDR3aa: CASSQDRGQGKTQYF
CDR3nt: TGCGCCAGCAGCCAAGATCGAGGACAGGGAAAGACCCAGTACTTC

abundance: NA
j_gene: TRBJ2-7
d_gene: NA
v_gene: TRBV7-9
CDR3aa: CASSPLPEYQGLNYYEQYF
CDR3nt: TGTGCCAGCAGCCCGCTGCCGGAGTACCAAGGACTAAATTACTACGAGCAGTACTTC

abundance: NA
j_gene: TRBJ1-1
d_gene: NA
v_gene: TRBV6-6
CDR3aa: CASSPRAGVEAFF
CDR3nt: TGTGCCAGCAGCCCCCGAGCGGGGGTTGAAGCTTTCTTT

abundance: NA
j_gene: TRBJ2-7
d_gene: TRBD2
v_gene: TRBV7-9
CDR3aa: CASSGLASTYEQYF
CDR3nt: TGTGCCAGCAGCGGACTAGCTTCCACCTACGAGCAGTACTTC

abundance: NA
j_gene: TRBJ2-3
d_gene: NA
v_gene: TRBV20-1
CDR3aa: CSAPPQTTTTDTQYF
CDR3nt: TGCAGTGCACCTCCCCAGACAACAACCACAGATACGCAGTATTTT

abundance: once
j_gene: TRBJ1-1
d_gene: NA
v_gene: TRBV11-2
CDR3aa: CASSLWQSTEAFF
CDR3nt: TGTGCCAGCAGCTTATGGCAGAGCACTGAAGCTTTCTTT

abundance: NA
j_gene: TRBJ2-1
d_gene: NA
v_gene: TRBV29-1
CDR3aa: CSTAKQSYNEQFF
CDR3nt: TGCAGCACGGCAAAACAGTCCTACAATGAGCAGTTCTTC

abundance: few
j_gene: TRBJ2-7
d_gene: TRBD1
v_gene: TRBV27
CDR3aa: CASSSLTGGPYEQYF
CDR3nt: TGTGCCAGCAGTTCACTGACAGGGGGTCCCTACGAGCAGTACTTC

abundance: NA
j_gene: TRBJ2-1
d_gene: TRBD2
v_gene: TRBV7-9
CDR3aa: CALNRGLAGGHEQFF
CDR3nt: TGTGCCTTAAACCGGGGACTAGCGGGAGGCCATGAGCAGTTCTTC